This paragraph covers one T cell receptor beta chain sequence. Using immunoSEQ multiplex PCR, the repertoire was profiled, and TCRdb retains in-frame clones only, with some absent. The sample contains about 100,000 clones, approximately 95% of which appear only once. This entry comes from a study of technical replicates of blood from a handful of donors. CDR1 and CDR2 from the germline V gene are KGHSH and LQKENI. The CDR3 is 15 amino acids. V was pared by 0 bases and J by 2 bases, with 0 bases of the junction left unmatched. What was sequenced was T cells isolated from PBMCs. This sequence joins TRBV18 and TRBJ2-7; 11 nucleotides align to TRBD2. This TCR was recovered from a human donor in good health. CDR3: CASSPPLAGAYEQYF. CDR3 sequence (DNA): TGTGCCAGCTCACCACCACTAGCGGGAGCCTACGAGCAGTACTTC.